The rows below give T cell receptor beta chains drawn from one sample of a study of T-cell memory formation after mild COVID-19. A single record per CDR3 protein comes from TCRdb applying MiXCR to the 5' RACE reads. The sample includes 110,000 or so distinct CDR3 sequences, about a fifth of them seen just once. Sequenced input: PBMCs or a T cell subset sorted from them (not recorded which). These receptors all stem from a man in his late teens or twenties who had mild COVID-19 (a few samples of this study predate the infection). Cell type and time point are not known. Each CDR3 is given with its conserved first and last residue. Fields, in order: clone size, V gene, D gene, J gene, CDR3 DNA, CDR3 protein. D genes are given only for firm matches. The size of a clone is reported for some rows only, either as once, few or many, or as a class for expanded clones.

clone_size: NA
v_call: TRBV6-6
d_call: NA
j_call: TRBJ1-6
cdr3_nt: TGTGCCAGCAGGGCGAGAGGTTCACCCCTCCACTTT
cdr3_aa: CASRARGSPLHF

clone_size: few
v_call: TRBV6-5
d_call: NA
j_call: TRBJ1-3
cdr3_nt: TGTGCCAGCAGCCGTGACCTAGGGGTTATCGATCCGGACACCATATATTTT
cdr3_aa: CASSRDLGVIDPDTIYF

clone_size: few
v_call: TRBV7-6
d_call: NA
j_call: TRBJ2-2
cdr3_nt: TGTGCCAGCAGCTTATCCGCGTCCGGGGAGCTGTTTTTT
cdr3_aa: CASSLSASGELFF

clone_size: NA
v_call: TRBV6-6
d_call: NA
j_call: TRBJ1-5
cdr3_nt: TGTGCCAGCGGGACCGGCACTCTCAATCAGCCCCAGCATTTT
cdr3_aa: CASGTGTLNQPQHF

clone_size: NA
v_call: TRBV6-2/TRBV6-3
d_call: NA
j_call: TRBJ2-3
cdr3_nt: TGTGCAGCAACTCCGCCTCTGACAGTGACCACAGATACGCAGTATTTT
cdr3_aa: CAATPPLTVTTDTQYF

clone_size: NA
v_call: TRBV6-2/TRBV6-3
d_call: NA
j_call: TRBJ2-2
cdr3_nt: TGTGCCAGCAGCGCGGGGCTCCACACCGGGGAGCTGTTTTTT
cdr3_aa: CASSAGLHTGELFF

clone_size: NA
v_call: TRBV6-5
d_call: NA
j_call: TRBJ2-5
cdr3_nt: TGTGCCAGCAGTCCAGCGTCCCAAGAGACCCAGTACTTC
cdr3_aa: CASSPASQETQYF

clone_size: NA
v_call: TRBV11-2
d_call: NA
j_call: TRBJ2-3
cdr3_nt: TGTGCCAGCAGCGCAGCCCACGGGGGAGATACGCAGTATTTT
cdr3_aa: CASSAAHGGDTQYF

clone_size: NA
v_call: TRBV28
d_call: NA
j_call: TRBJ1-6
cdr3_nt: TGTGCCAGCAGTTTGTCCCCCGGAGGGTCACCCCTCCACTTT
cdr3_aa: CASSLSPGGSPLHF

clone_size: NA
v_call: TRBV20-1
d_call: NA
j_call: TRBJ1-5
cdr3_nt: TGCAGTGCTAGAGATTTTAATAGCAATCAGCCCCAGCATTTT
cdr3_aa: CSARDFNSNQPQHF

clone_size: few
v_call: TRBV6-5
d_call: TRBD1
j_call: TRBJ1-5
cdr3_nt: TGTGCCAGCAGTTACGGGACAGGGTGGCCCCAGCATTTT
cdr3_aa: CASSYGTGWPQHF

clone_size: NA
v_call: TRBV28
d_call: NA
j_call: TRBJ2-5
cdr3_nt: TGTGCCAGCAGTTCCCTTCAGGGGTACCAAGAGACCCAGTACTTC
cdr3_aa: CASSSLQGYQETQYF

clone_size: NA
v_call: TRBV7-8
d_call: NA
j_call: TRBJ1-5
cdr3_nt: TGTGCCAGCAGTCCCCTATCCAGCAATCAGCCCCAGCATTTT
cdr3_aa: CASSPLSSNQPQHF

clone_size: few
v_call: TRBV12-3/TRBV12-4
d_call: TRBD2
j_call: TRBJ2-5
cdr3_nt: TGTGCCAGCAGCGTGGGGGGGGTAGGAGAGACCCAGTACTTC
cdr3_aa: CASSVGGVGETQYF

clone_size: many
v_call: TRBV28
d_call: NA
j_call: TRBJ1-5
cdr3_nt: TGTGCCAGCGATTTTACGAATCAGCCCCAGCATTTT
cdr3_aa: CASDFTNQPQHF

clone_size: NA
v_call: TRBV7-6
d_call: TRBD1
j_call: TRBJ2-7
cdr3_nt: TGTGCCAGCAGCTTAGCTATTGGACAGGGTCCCTACGAGCAGTACTTC
cdr3_aa: CASSLAIGQGPYEQYF

clone_size: once
v_call: TRBV6-5
d_call: NA
j_call: TRBJ1-2
cdr3_nt: TGTGCCAGCAGTTACTCTCGGGAAACTAACTATGGCTACACCTTC
cdr3_aa: CASSYSRETNYGYTF

clone_size: NA
v_call: TRBV3-1
d_call: TRBD2
j_call: TRBJ2-3
cdr3_nt: TGTGCCAGCAGCCCGACTAGCGATAGCACAGATACGCAGTATTTT
cdr3_aa: CASSPTSDSTDTQYF

clone_size: NA
v_call: TRBV13
d_call: NA
j_call: TRBJ2-5
cdr3_nt: TGTGCCAGCAGCTTCGAAGCGGGTACAGAGACCCAGTACTTC
cdr3_aa: CASSFEAGTETQYF

clone_size: NA
v_call: TRBV29-1
d_call: NA
j_call: TRBJ1-3
cdr3_nt: TGCAGCGTTGAAGGATCGACAGGCTCTGGAAACACCATATATTTT
cdr3_aa: CSVEGSTGSGNTIYF

clone_size: few
v_call: TRBV7-9
d_call: NA
j_call: TRBJ1-3
cdr3_nt: TGTGCCAGATGGCCCCTGGAGGAGAGAAACACCATATATTTT
cdr3_aa: CARWPLEERNTIYF

clone_size: many
v_call: TRBV2
d_call: TRBD2
j_call: TRBJ2-7
cdr3_nt: TGTGCCAGCAGTGGGGGTGGACTAGCGGGGATTTACGAGCAGTACTTC
cdr3_aa: CASSGGGLAGIYEQYF

clone_size: few
v_call: TRBV4-3
d_call: TRBD2
j_call: TRBJ2-3
cdr3_nt: TGCGCCAGCAGCCAAGTCTGGCTAGCGGGGGGGCCAACGCAGTATTTT
cdr3_aa: CASSQVWLAGGPTQYF

clone_size: NA
v_call: TRBV6-5
d_call: TRBD2
j_call: TRBJ2-3
cdr3_nt: TGTGCCAGCAGTCAGCTAGCGGGGGCCCTTAGGGATACGCAGTATTTT
cdr3_aa: CASSQLAGALRDTQYF

clone_size: many
v_call: TRBV6-1
d_call: TRBD1
j_call: TRBJ2-3
cdr3_nt: TGTGCCAGCAGCTTAAACCCGGGACAGGGGTCAGATACGCAGTATTTT
cdr3_aa: CASSLNPGQGSDTQYF

clone_size: few
v_call: TRBV4-1
d_call: NA
j_call: TRBJ2-7
cdr3_nt: TGCGCCAGCAGCCAAGGGGGGTATTACGAGCAGTACTTC
cdr3_aa: CASSQGGYYEQYF

clone_size: NA
v_call: TRBV7-9
d_call: NA
j_call: TRBJ1-1
cdr3_nt: TGTGCCAGCAGCTTAGGCGGGCGCTCTGAAGCTTTCTTT
cdr3_aa: CASSLGGRSEAFF

clone_size: few
v_call: TRBV9
d_call: NA
j_call: TRBJ1-1
cdr3_nt: TGTGCCAGCAGCATCGGGATGGGATCCGGCACTGAAGCTTTCTTT
cdr3_aa: CASSIGMGSGTEAFF

clone_size: NA
v_call: TRBV3-1
d_call: NA
j_call: TRBJ2-1
cdr3_nt: TGTGCCAGCAGCGGTCAGGGATCCAGCTCCTACAATGAGCAGTTCTTC
cdr3_aa: CASSGQGSSSYNEQFF

clone_size: NA
v_call: TRBV29-1
d_call: TRBD1
j_call: TRBJ2-7
cdr3_nt: TGCAGCGCTGGAGGGACAGGGGTCCGCGAGCAGTACTTC
cdr3_aa: CSAGGTGVREQYF

clone_size: NA
v_call: TRBV4-3
d_call: NA
j_call: TRBJ2-3
cdr3_nt: TGCGCCAGCAGCCAACGACCTCTGGGCGTACCTCCTAGCACAGATACGCAGTATTTT
cdr3_aa: CASSQRPLGVPPSTDTQYF

clone_size: NA
v_call: TRBV4-3
d_call: TRBD2
j_call: TRBJ2-7
cdr3_nt: TGCGCCAGCAGCCAAACTACTAGCGGTGTCACCTACGAGCAGTACTTC
cdr3_aa: CASSQTTSGVTYEQYF

clone_size: few
v_call: TRBV7-6
d_call: NA
j_call: TRBJ2-2
cdr3_nt: TGTGCCAGCAGTCACCCGCCCCCCGGGGAGCTGTTTTTT
cdr3_aa: CASSHPPPGELFF

clone_size: NA
v_call: TRBV9
d_call: NA
j_call: TRBJ2-3
cdr3_nt: TGTGCCAGCAGCGTAGGGGGGGCAGATACGCAGTATTTT
cdr3_aa: CASSVGGADTQYF

clone_size: NA
v_call: TRBV7-2
d_call: NA
j_call: TRBJ2-5
cdr3_nt: TGTGCCAGCAGCTCTACGGGGCTGAGAGAGACCCAGTACTTC
cdr3_aa: CASSSTGLRETQYF

clone_size: NA
v_call: TRBV7-2
d_call: NA
j_call: TRBJ2-6
cdr3_nt: TGTGCCAGCAGCCCAGGAGGCCTGAGGATGCTAGGGGCCAACGTCCTGACTTTC
cdr3_aa: CASSPGGLRMLGANVLTF

clone_size: NA
v_call: TRBV24-1
d_call: TRBD2
j_call: TRBJ2-3
cdr3_nt: TGTGCCACCAGTGACTCAAAGCGGGAGACCACAGATACGCAGTATTTT
cdr3_aa: CATSDSKRETTDTQYF

clone_size: NA
v_call: TRBV11-2
d_call: NA
j_call: TRBJ2-1
cdr3_nt: TGTGCCAGCAGATTACAGTCAAATGAGCAGTTCTTC
cdr3_aa: CASRLQSNEQFF

clone_size: NA
v_call: TRBV7-9
d_call: NA
j_call: TRBJ2-1
cdr3_nt: TGTGCCAGCAGCTTAGCAACGGGACTGCCCTACAATGAGCAGTTCTTC
cdr3_aa: CASSLATGLPYNEQFF

clone_size: NA
v_call: TRBV6-1
d_call: NA
j_call: TRBJ1-3
cdr3_nt: TGTGCCAGCAGTGAGGGACCGTCCGCTGGAAACACCATATATTTT
cdr3_aa: CASSEGPSAGNTIYF

clone_size: few
v_call: TRBV7-8
d_call: NA
j_call: TRBJ2-1
cdr3_nt: TGTGCCAGCAGCTCCTCGGGGGTCCGAAGCTCCTACAATGAGCAGTTCTTC
cdr3_aa: CASSSSGVRSSYNEQFF

clone_size: few
v_call: TRBV2
d_call: TRBD2
j_call: TRBJ2-1
cdr3_nt: TGTGCCAGCAGTGAAATCCTAGCGGGGGACACAATGAGGCAGTTCTTC
cdr3_aa: CASSEILAGDTMRQFF

clone_size: NA
v_call: TRBV3-1
d_call: TRBD2
j_call: TRBJ2-1
cdr3_nt: TGTGCCAGCAGCCCGCCCAGGGTCGGGAGGTACAATGAGCAGTTCTTC
cdr3_aa: CASSPPRVGRYNEQFF

clone_size: NA
v_call: TRBV2
d_call: TRBD2
j_call: TRBJ2-3
cdr3_nt: TGTGCCAGCAGTGTTCAGCGGGGGGCCTACACAGATACGCAGTATTTT
cdr3_aa: CASSVQRGAYTDTQYF

clone_size: few
v_call: TRBV4-1
d_call: NA
j_call: TRBJ1-1
cdr3_nt: TGCGCCAGCAGCCAACACAGGACAACTACTGAAGCTTTCTTT
cdr3_aa: CASSQHRTTTEAFF

clone_size: few
v_call: TRBV4-2
d_call: NA
j_call: TRBJ2-6
cdr3_nt: TGTGCCAGCAGCCACCAGGACAACTCTGGGGCCAACGTCCTGACTTTC
cdr3_aa: CASSHQDNSGANVLTF

clone_size: NA
v_call: TRBV10-2
d_call: NA
j_call: TRBJ2-3
cdr3_nt: TGCGCCACCCGAAGGGCCACGTATAGGACGCAGTATTTT
cdr3_aa: CATRRATYRTQYF

clone_size: many
v_call: TRBV4-1
d_call: NA
j_call: TRBJ1-1
cdr3_nt: TGCGCCAGCAGCGTATACAGGGTAGGGACTGAAGCTTTCTTT
cdr3_aa: CASSVYRVGTEAFF

clone_size: NA
v_call: TRBV12-3/TRBV12-4
d_call: TRBD1
j_call: TRBJ2-3
cdr3_nt: TGTGCCAGCAGTTTCACAGGGGGCCCGGATACGCAGTATTTT
cdr3_aa: CASSFTGGPDTQYF

clone_size: few
v_call: TRBV7-9
d_call: TRBD1
j_call: TRBJ1-1
cdr3_nt: TGTGCCAGCAGCTCGGGACAGCCGATCTTGAACACTGAAGCTTTCTTT
cdr3_aa: CASSSGQPILNTEAFF

clone_size: NA
v_call: TRBV7-8
d_call: NA
j_call: TRBJ1-2
cdr3_nt: TGTGCCAGCAGCTTATCAGCGGGGCCCCTTGGCTACACCTTC
cdr3_aa: CASSLSAGPLGYTF

clone_size: few
v_call: TRBV28
d_call: NA
j_call: TRBJ2-1
cdr3_nt: TGTGCCAGCACGACACAGTTGTCTTGGCTATATGAGCAGTTCTTC
cdr3_aa: CASTTQLSWLYEQFF

clone_size: few
v_call: TRBV7-9
d_call: NA
j_call: TRBJ1-1
cdr3_nt: TGTGCCAGCAGCCCCATTCAAGTTGGAGCTTTCTTT
cdr3_aa: CASSPIQVGAFF

clone_size: many
v_call: TRBV12-3/TRBV12-4
d_call: NA
j_call: TRBJ2-2
cdr3_nt: TGTGCCAGCAGTGAAGCAGGGGCCGGGGAGCTGTTTTTT
cdr3_aa: CASSEAGAGELFF

clone_size: NA
v_call: TRBV5-4
d_call: TRBD2
j_call: TRBJ2-3
cdr3_nt: TGTGCCAGCGGGGGGGGTAACTTGCAGTATTTT
cdr3_aa: CASGGGNLQYF